The 19 T cell receptor beta chains listed next were all sequenced from one sample in a study of early T cells in non-severe SARS-CoV-2 infection. TCRdb re-called the 5' RACE reads through MiXCR, storing one row per CDR3 protein. The sample has 70,000 to 80,000 distinct CDR3 sequences; around an eighth are singletons. The source was whole blood, collected at baseline. These receptors all come from an adult who was a healthcare worker with PCR-confirmed SARS-CoV-2 infection or an uninfected control (not recorded which).

This clonotype was counted ten times or more. The rearrangement links TRBV5-1 to TRBJ1-1; tentatively, D is TRBD1 (5 bases). Germline V gene data show CDR1 as SGHRS and CDR2 as YFSETQ. The CDR3 contains 15 residues. V gave up 4 bases and J gave up 4 bases, with 17 bases separating them. CDR3 amino acids: CASSADRGQTTEAFF. The CDR3 DNA reads as TGCGCCAGCAGCGCAGACCGGGGCCAGACCACTGAAGCTTTCTTT.

This clonotype showed up just a few times. The chain is built from TRBV2 and TRBJ2-1; 8 bases are a match to TRBD1. The V and J ends lost 2 bases and 3 bases, in that order; junction bases with no gene match: 6. Germline V CDR1 and CDR2: SNHLY, FYNNEI. The length of the CDR3 is 16 residues. CDR3 in amino acids: CASSELQGANYNEQFF. The CDR3 DNA sequence: TGTGCCAGCAGTGAACTTCAGGGGGCGAACTACAATGAGCAGTTCTTC.

V gene TRBV6-6 combines with J gene TRBJ2-5, with D unclear. Germline V gene lookup returns CDR1 MNHNY and CDR2 SVGAGI (reference sequence). This CDR3 region has 12 residues. Trimming cost V 3 bases and J 5 bases, with 7 bases left between them. CDR3 sequence: CASSYSFETQYF. The CDR3 nucleotides are TGTGCCAGCAGTTATAGTTTCGAGACCCAGTACTTC.

The V gene is TRBV7-3, the J gene TRBJ2-1; TRBD2 might be the D (6 bases). Germline CDR1 reads SGHTA; CDR2 reads FQGTGA. This CDR3 comprises 15 residues. With 3 bases removed from V and 4 bases from J, the gap between germline ends came to 13 bases. CDR3 loop: CASSFLGGEYNEQFF. DNA of the CDR3: TGTGCCAGCAGCTTTTTGGGCGGGGAGTACAATGAGCAGTTCTTC.

This clonotype has just a few counts. The chain recombines TRBV5-1 with TRBJ2-7; 13 bases line up with TRBD2. Germline CDR1 and CDR2: SGHRS and YFSETQ. This CDR3 is built from 15 residues. V shed 5 bases, J shed 3 bases, and the junction held 5 bases outside the gene matches. CDR3 loop: CASRTGTSGDYEQYF. The DNA of the CDR3 is TGCGCCAGCAGAACCGGGACTAGCGGGGACTACGAGCAGTACTTC.

In its sample, this clonotype was seen a few times. The chain links TRBV12-3 or TRBV12-4 to TRBJ2-2; a weak D match, TRBD1 (5 bases). The CDR3 is made up of 18 amino acids. V lost 6 bases and J 4 bases, leaving 24 bases between the germline ends. CDR3 sequence reads: CASSLTRAIARGTGELFF. The CDR3, as DNA: TGTGCCAGCAGCCTAACCCGAGCAATCGCTAGGGGCACCGGGGAGCTGTTTTTT.

This clonotype has ten or more counts. The chain recombines TRBV18 with TRBJ1-4, with 7 positions matching TRBD1. The CDR3 has 17 residues. Germline CDR1 and CDR2: KGHSH and LQKENI. The J segment lost 4 bases and the V segment lost 3 bases, leaving 11 bases of the junction unmatched. The CDR3 DNA is TGTGCCAGCTCACCCCGACCTCCAGACAGGGTTAATGAAAAACTGTTTTTT. It translates to CASSPRPPDRVNEKLFF. Based on the CDR3 plus reference TRBV18 and TRBJ1-4, the full variable domain is NAGVMQNPRHLVRRRGQEARLRCSPMKGHSHVYWYRQLPEEGLKFMVYLQKENIIDESGMPKERFSAEFPKEGPSILRIQQVVRGDSAAYFCASSPRPPDRVNEKLFFGSGTQLSVL.

The V call is TRBV11-2, the J call TRBJ2-5, with D maybe TRBD1 (6 bases). The V end was cut by 2 bases, the J end by 1 base, with 11 bases between. Germline lookup yields CDR1 SGHAT and CDR2 FQNNGV. CDR3 size: 15 residues. CDR3 sequence (DNA): TGTGCCAGCAGCTTAACAGGCAGGGGCCAAGAGACCCAGTACTTC. Its translation: CASSLTGRGQETQYF.

This clonotype was found a few times. The V gene is TRBV20-1, the J gene TRBJ2-5; 9 bases are a match to TRBD2. Trimming removed 5 bases from V and 6 bases from J; junction bases left unmatched: 10. The V gene's germline CDR1 is DFQATT and CDR2 SNEGSKA (reference sequence). This CDR3 contains 14 residues. The CDR3 loop is CSARLAVVRQTQYF. CDR3 DNA: TGCAGTGCTCGACTAGCGGTCGTTCGACAGACCCAGTACTTC.

This clonotype came up many times. The chain couples TRBV7-8 to TRBJ1-1; TRBD1 might be the D (5 bases). The ends were cut back, 5 bases at V and 11 bases at J, with 21 bases in the middle. Germline assignment: CDR1 SGHVS and CDR2 FQNEAQ. The CDR3 is made up of 14 amino acids. The CDR3 spells CASSRGEAHPGAFF. CDR3 sequence (DNA): TGTGCCAGCAGCCGGGGGGAGGCGCACCCGGGGGCTTTCTTT.

This clonotype was found many times. The chain links TRBV7-9 to TRBJ2-3; either TRBD1 or TRBD2 may fit D (5 bases each). V lost 3 bases and J 5 bases, leaving 6 bases between the germline ends. CDR1 and CDR2 from the germline V gene are SEHNR and FQNEAQ (reference sequence). The CDR3 is 12 amino acids. The CDR3: CASSLGVDTQYF. The CDR3 nucleotides are TGTGCCAGCAGCTTGGGGGTAGATACGCAGTATTTT.

This clonotype was detected many times. This chain links TRBV7-8 with TRBJ2-1; TRBD2 agrees at 9 bases. Germline CDR1 is SGHVS and CDR2 is FQNEAQ. The length of the CDR3 is 18 residues. The trim removed 0 bases at V and 7 bases at J, leaving 13 bases unmatched. The CDR3 coding sequence is TGTGCCAGCAGCTTAGCGATGCGGGCGGGGGGGAAACTTAATGAGCAGTTCTTC. This encodes CASSLAMRAGGKLNEQFF.

This clonotype was counted ten times or more. The gene calls are TRBV28 and TRBJ1-5; TRBD1 matches 9 bases. Losses at the gene ends were 5 bases for V and 0 bases for J; bases not matched to a gene: 5. The CDR3 contains 16 residues. Germline V CDR1 and CDR2: MDHEN, SYDVKM. In nucleotides, the CDR3 is TGTGCCAGCAGTACAGGGGGCCTTTATAGCAATCAGCCCCAGCATTTT. Translating gives CASSTGGLYSNQPQHF.

This rearrangement joins TRBV7-9 to TRBJ2-7, with D possibly being TRBD2 (5 bases). Trimming left V 3 bases short and J 3 bases short, with 18 bases between. The CDR3 is 16 amino acids. Looked up from germline, CDR1 is SEHNR and CDR2 is FQNEAQ (reference sequence). The DNA for the CDR3 is TGTGCCAGCAGCTTTATCCCGGGATTGCCACACTACGAGCAGTACTTC. Amino acids: CASSFIPGLPHYEQYF.

This clonotype was seen at least ten times. The chain employs TRBV28 and TRBJ2-2; D is ambiguous. Germline CDR1 and CDR2: MDHEN and SYDVKM. V shed 2 bases and J shed 2 bases, with 6 bases lying between them. This CDR3 comprises 14 residues. CDR3 sequence (DNA): TGTGCCAGCAGTTTACGAGAAAACACCGGGGAGCTGTTTTTT. This translates into CASSLRENTGELFF.

A word on this clonotype: The junction departs from germline at one end; a sequencing error may be responsible. The chain combines TRBV28 with TRBJ1-1, with D hard to call. Germline lookup yields CDR1 MDHEN and CDR2 SYDVKM. This CDR3 is built from 13 residues. CDR3 loop: CVSHGEGNTEAFF. The CDR3 DNA reads TGTGTCAGCCACGGAGAAGGGAACACTGAAGCTTTCTTT.

This clonotype was counted only a few times. The genes are TRBV7-2 and TRBJ1-6; possible D gene TRBD1, 6 bases. The CDR3 has 14 amino acids. Trimming left V 5 bases short and J 8 bases short, with 13 bases between. In germline, CDR1 is SGHTA, CDR2 FQGNSA. CDR3 bases: TGTGCCAGCAGCCCTACAGGGATCGATTCACCCCTCCACTTT. Translation gives CASSPTGIDSPLHF. The variable domain in full, completed from reference TRBV7-2 and TRBJ1-6, reads GAGVSQSPSNKVTEKGKDVELRCDPISGHTALYWYRQSLGQGLEFLIYFQGNSAPDKSGLPSDRFSAERTGGSVSTLTIQRTQQEDSAVYLCASSPTGIDSPLHFGNGTRLTVT.

The CDR3 nucleotides are TGCAGCGTTGAACGGGACGGGACCTACGAGCAGTACTTC. Its translation is CSVERDGTYEQYF. The chain recombines TRBV29-1 with TRBJ2-7, with D perhaps given as TRBD1 or TRBD2 (5 bases each). The CDR3 runs 13 residues. Germline V gene lookup returns CDR1 SQVTM and CDR2 ANQGSEA. V lost 2 bases, J lost 2 bases, and 10 bases lay in between.

This clonotype was observed at least ten times. V usage is TRBV11-2 and J usage is TRBJ1-1, with D perhaps matching TRBD1 (6 bases). V was cut by 5 bases and J by 1 base, with 17 bases left in between. Looked up from germline, CDR1 is SGHAT and CDR2 is FQNNGV. CDR3 length equals 16 residues. The CDR3 sequence: CASSRVTTGQNTEAFF. The CDR3 DNA reads as TGTGCCAGCAGCCGCGTGACAACAGGGCAGAACACTGAAGCTTTCTTT.